This passage covers 19 T cell receptor beta chains from one sample sequenced in a study of shared clonotypes between healthy human individuals. Some clones are missing from TCRdb's copy, which holds only in-frame ones; the method was immunoSEQ multiplex PCR. The table has a few hundred thousand clones, more than 60% seen once. What was sequenced was memory CD4+ T cells sorted from blood. Stated subset: CD45RA-negative fraction. The receptors here all came from a man younger than 40 in good health.

The chain has TRBV4-3 and TRBJ1-1; no firm D call. Germline-derived CDR1 and CDR2 are LGHNA and YSLEER. The V end was cut by 1 base, the J end by 0 bases, with 9 bases between. CDR3 length: 15 amino acids. In DNA, the CDR3 is TGCGCCAGCAGCCAAGCCCTTACAGTGAACACTGAAGCTTTCTTT. The encoded protein is CASSQALTVNTEAFF.

This clone was recorded a few times. The chain carries TRBV15 and TRBJ2-5; D is perhaps TRBD1 or TRBD2 (5 bases each). Germline V gene sequence: CDR1 LNHNV, CDR2 YYDKDF (reference sequence). This CDR3 region has 16 residues. Between the trimmed V and J ends, which lost 0 bases and 3 bases, there was a span of 14 bases. The DNA for the CDR3 is TGTGCCACCAGCAGAGAACCCCGGGGCTCGGAAGAGACCCAGTACTTC. It codes for CATSREPRGSEETQYF.

This clone was seen only a few times. The sample carries other DNA sequences with the same CDR3. The chain uses TRBV18 and TRBJ2-3; D perhaps matches TRBD2 (6 bases). The V and J ends lost 4 bases and 8 bases respectively, with 22 bases between them. Germline assignment: CDR1 KGHSH and CDR2 LQKENI. This CDR3 has 16 amino acids. Here the CDR3 DNA reads TGTGCCAGCTCACTACGGGATTCAGGTGGAGCGGGTACGCAGTATTTT. Protein: CASSLRDSGGAGTQYF.

V and J are TRBV10-2 and TRBJ1-2; 7 bases line up with TRBD1. Looked up from germline, CDR1 is WSHSY and CDR2 is SAAADI. The CDR3 extends over 16 amino acids. V gave up 2 bases and J gave up 3 bases; unmatched junction bases: 9. The CDR3 DNA reads TGCGCCAGCAGTGAGGACAGGGTAGTTAAGGACTATGGCTACACCTTC. Its translation is CASSEDRVVKDYGYTF.

The chain is built from TRBV7-9 and TRBJ2-3; no clear D gene. Looked up from germline, CDR1 is SEHNR and CDR2 is FQNEAQ (reference sequence). Trimming stripped 5 bases from V and 0 bases from J, with 15 bases between. CDR3 length equals 16 residues. The chain's CDR3 is CASSAFGTGSTDTQYF. CDR3 DNA: TGTGCCAGCAGCGCTTTCGGAACTGGGAGCACAGATACGCAGTATTTT. The entire variable domain, with the rest obtained from reference TRBV7-9 and TRBJ2-3, is as follows: DTGVSQNPRHKITKRGQNVTFRCDPISEHNRLYWYRQTLGQGPEFLTYFQNEAQLEKSRLLSDRFSAERPKGSFSTLEIQRTEQGDSAMYLCASSAFGTGSTDTQYFGPGTRLTVL.

This clone has just one count. This chain connects TRBV25-1 to TRBJ2-5; D gene unclear. Germline V CDR1 and CDR2: MGHDK, SYGVNS. Trimming took 2 bases from V and 5 from J, leaving 0 bases between them. The CDR3 contains 10 residues. CDR3 sequence (DNA): TGTGCCAGCAGTGAAGAGACCCAGTACTTC. The encoded protein is CASSEETQYF.

The chain employs TRBV2 and TRBJ1-5; TRBD1 is a possible D gene (5 bases). Germline V gene sequence: CDR1 SNHLY, CDR2 FYNNEI. The V and J ends lost 2 bases and 6 bases respectively, with 14 bases between them. There are 15 residues in the CDR3. CDR3 region: CASSELRGAVQPQHF. CDR3 DNA sequence: TGTGCCAGCAGTGAACTAAGGGGCGCGGTTCAGCCCCAGCATTTT.

The genes are TRBV7-9 and TRBJ2-2; perhaps TRBD2 as D (6 bases). V gave up 8 bases and J gave up 4 bases, with 17 bases separating them. CDR3 length: 15 amino acids. Germline assignment: CDR1 SEHNR and CDR2 FQNEAQ (reference sequence). CDR3 region: CASQGVLGGTGELFF. The CDR3 bases are TGTGCCAGCCAAGGGGTCCTGGGAGGCACCGGGGAGCTGTTTTTT. Variable domain in full (rest from reference TRBV7-9 and TRBJ2-2): DTGVSQNPRHKITKRGQNVTFRCDPISEHNRLYWYRQTLGQGPEFLTYFQNEAQLEKSRLLSDRFSAERPKGSFSTLEIQRTEQGDSAMYLCASQGVLGGTGELFFGEGSRLTVL.

The chain links TRBV7-2 to TRBJ1-1; TRBD1 is a possible D gene (5 bases). CDR3 size: 14 residues. From germline, CDR1 is SGHTA and CDR2 FQGNSA. Trimming shortened V by 1 base and J by 2 bases, and 8 bases separated the two germline ends. CDR3 sequence: CASSLVQGNTEAFF. DNA for the CDR3: TGTGCCAGCAGCTTAGTCCAGGGAAACACTGAAGCTTTCTTT.

This chain connects TRBV9 to TRBJ2-1, with a tentative D call TRBD2 (6 bases). CDR3 length: 15 residues. Germline CDR1 reads SGDLS; CDR2 reads YYNGEE. With 4 bases removed from V and 6 bases from J, the gap between germline ends came to 17 bases. The CDR3 region has the DNA TGTGCCAGCAGCCCGCGGGTTTTGGGGGGCAATGAGCAGTTCTTC. As protein: CASSPRVLGGNEQFF.

This clone has ten or more counts. The chain employs TRBV9 and TRBJ2-2, with D maybe TRBD2 (5 bases). CDR3 length: 15 residues. Germline CDR1 SGDLS, CDR2 YYNGEE. V shed 3 bases and J shed 4 bases, with 13 bases lying between them. The DNA of the CDR3 is TGTGCCAGCAGCGCCTTAGGGAGTATCACCGGGGAGCTGTTTTTT. Translating gives CASSALGSITGELFF.

The J gene is TRBJ2-7, the V gene TRBV15; 7 bases are shared with TRBD1. The CDR3 totals 15 residues. CDR1 and CDR2 (germline): LNHNV, YYDKDF (reference sequence). With 5 bases clipped from V and 1 base from J, the junction kept 8 bases outside the gene matches. The CDR3 loop is CATSRAGTASYEQYF. The CDR3 nucleotides read TGTGCCACCAGCCGGGCCGGGACAGCTTCCTACGAGCAGTACTTC.

In its sample, this clone was seen once. J is TRBJ1-3 and V is TRBV19; 7 bases are shared with TRBD1. This CDR3 is built from 16 residues. Germline V gives CDR1 LNHDA, CDR2 SQIVND (reference sequence). V lost 3 bases, J lost 1 base, and 6 bases stayed unmatched. CDR3 bases: TGTGCCAGTAGTATCTACAGGGGAACTTCTGGAAACACCATATATTTT. Its translation is CASSIYRGTSGNTIYF.

This clone was counted between two and nine times. This sequence joins TRBV15 and TRBJ2-1, with 7 bases matching TRBD2. The CDR3 has 16 amino acids. The germline V gene has CDR1 LNHNV and CDR2 YYDKDF (reference sequence). Trimming took 3 bases from V and 2 from J; bases not matched to a gene: 7. In DNA, the CDR3 is TGTGCCACCAGCAGTCGACTAGCCCAAGCCTACAATGAGCAGTTCTTC. Its translation is CATSSRLAQAYNEQFF.

This chain links TRBV19 with TRBJ2-6; D unclear. CDR1 LNHDA and CDR2 SQIVND come from the germline V gene (reference sequence). Trimming removed 5 bases at V and 2 bases at J, with 7 bases between. CDR3 length: 14 amino acids. The CDR3 reads CASSAPPGANVLTF. The CDR3 DNA follows: TGTGCCAGTAGTGCCCCCCCTGGGGCCAACGTCCTGACTTTC.

This sequence joins TRBV2 and TRBJ2-7; 7 bases agree with TRBD2. The CDR3 contains 17 residues. Germline trimming cut 3 bases from V and 0 bases from J; bases unmatched to any gene: 11. The V gene's germline CDR1 is SNHLY and CDR2 FYNNEI. The CDR3 nucleotides are TGTGCCAGCAGTGATCCTAGCGGCCCGACCTCCTCCTACGAGCAGTACTTC. Residues: CASSDPSGPTSSYEQYF.

V usage is TRBV2 and J usage is TRBJ2-2, with TRBD2 identical over 10 bases. From germline, CDR1 is SNHLY and CDR2 FYNNEI. CDR3 size: 17 residues. J lost 6 bases, V lost 4 bases, and 11 bases had no gene match. The CDR3 protein is CASSVGAGGPLSGELFF. Here the CDR3 DNA reads TGTGCCAGCAGTGTTGGAGCGGGAGGGCCCCTTTCCGGGGAGCTGTTTTTT.

The sample holds one count of this clone. The gene calls are TRBV5-4 and TRBJ2-1; 10 bases agree with TRBD2. This CDR3 comprises 16 residues. J lost 9 bases, V lost 4 bases, and 13 bases had no gene match. From germline, CDR1 is SGHNT and CDR2 YYREEE (reference sequence). The CDR3 DNA sequence: TGTGCCAGCAGCCCTATCCGGCTAGCGGGAGAGGGTGAGCAGTTCTTC. This sequence encodes CASSPIRLAGEGEQFF.

The sample holds a few counts of this clone. The chain is built from TRBV4-1 and TRBJ2-1, with a possible D match to TRBD2 (6 bases). The CDR3 totals 17 residues. Deletions cut 0 bases from V and 1 base from J, with 13 bases between. CDR1 and CDR2 from the germline V gene are MGHRA and YSYEKL. Here the CDR3 DNA reads TGCGCCAGCAGCCAAGAACCCGGGCGGGGATCCTACAATGAGCAGTTCTTC. Translating gives CASSQEPGRGSYNEQFF.